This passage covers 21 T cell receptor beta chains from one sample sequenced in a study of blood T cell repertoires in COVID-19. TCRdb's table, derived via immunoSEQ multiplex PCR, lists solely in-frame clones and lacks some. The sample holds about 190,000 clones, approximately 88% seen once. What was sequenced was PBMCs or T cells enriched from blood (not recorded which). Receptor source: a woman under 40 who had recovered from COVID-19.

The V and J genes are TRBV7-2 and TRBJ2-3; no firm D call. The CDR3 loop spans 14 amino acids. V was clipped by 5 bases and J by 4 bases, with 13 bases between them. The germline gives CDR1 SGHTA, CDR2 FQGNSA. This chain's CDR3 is CASSQGVGADTQYF. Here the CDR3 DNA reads TGTGCCAGCAGCCAAGGAGTTGGAGCAGATACGCAGTATTTT.

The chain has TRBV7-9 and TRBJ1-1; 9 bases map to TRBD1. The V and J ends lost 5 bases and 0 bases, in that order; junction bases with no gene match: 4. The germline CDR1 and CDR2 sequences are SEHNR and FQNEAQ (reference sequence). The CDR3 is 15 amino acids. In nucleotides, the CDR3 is TGTGCCAGCAGCACCGGACAGGGGCTGAACACTGAAGCTTTCTTT. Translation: CASSTGQGLNTEAFF.

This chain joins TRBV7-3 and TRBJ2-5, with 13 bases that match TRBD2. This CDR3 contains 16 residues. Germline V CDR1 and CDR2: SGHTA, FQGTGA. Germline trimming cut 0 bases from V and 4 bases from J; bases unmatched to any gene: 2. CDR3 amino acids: CASSLTTSGGSETQYF. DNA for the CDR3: TGTGCCAGCAGCTTAACGACTAGCGGGGGGTCAGAGACCCAGTACTTC.

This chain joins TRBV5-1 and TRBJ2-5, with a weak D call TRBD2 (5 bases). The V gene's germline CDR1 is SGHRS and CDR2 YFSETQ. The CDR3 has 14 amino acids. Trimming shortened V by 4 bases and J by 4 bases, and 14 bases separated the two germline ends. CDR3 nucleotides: TGCGCCAGCAGCCGCCTGGAGGCCGGAGAGACCCAGTACTTC. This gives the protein CASSRLEAGETQYF.

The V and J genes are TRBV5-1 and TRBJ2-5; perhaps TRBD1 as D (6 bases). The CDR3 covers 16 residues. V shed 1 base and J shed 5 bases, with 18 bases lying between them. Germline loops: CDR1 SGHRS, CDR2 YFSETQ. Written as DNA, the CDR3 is TGCGCCAGCAGCTTGTACGCAGGGGTAAACCGCGAGACCCAGTACTTC. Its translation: CASSLYAGVNRETQYF.

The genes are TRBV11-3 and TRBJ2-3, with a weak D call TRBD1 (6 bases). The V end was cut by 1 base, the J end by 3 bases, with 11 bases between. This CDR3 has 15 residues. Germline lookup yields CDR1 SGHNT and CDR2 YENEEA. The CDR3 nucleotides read TGTGCCAGCAGCTTAGGAGGGGACACGACAGATACGCAGTATTTT. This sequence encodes CASSLGGDTTDTQYF.

This chain's CDR3 is CASSQDTGQRGYTF. For the CDR3, the DNA is TGCGCCAGCAGCCAAGATACAGGACAACGGGGCTACACCTTC. This chain connects TRBV4-1 to TRBJ1-2; TRBD1 is a possible D gene (5 bases). Germline V gives CDR1 MGHRA, CDR2 YSYEKL. The V and J ends lost 0 bases and 8 bases respectively, with 13 bases between them. There are 14 residues in the CDR3.

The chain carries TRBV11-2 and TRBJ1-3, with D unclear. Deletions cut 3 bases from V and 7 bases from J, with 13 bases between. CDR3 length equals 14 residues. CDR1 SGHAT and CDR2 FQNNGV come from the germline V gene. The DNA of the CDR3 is TGTGCCAGCAGCTTCCCCGGCGGCGGGAACACCATATATTTT. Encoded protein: CASSFPGGGNTIYF.

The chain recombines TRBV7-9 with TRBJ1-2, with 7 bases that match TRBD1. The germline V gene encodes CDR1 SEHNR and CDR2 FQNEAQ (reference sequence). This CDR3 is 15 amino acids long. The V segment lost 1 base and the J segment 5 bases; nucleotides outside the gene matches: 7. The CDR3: CASSLEDRPFYGYTF. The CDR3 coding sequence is TGTGCCAGCAGCTTAGAGGACAGGCCGTTTTATGGCTACACCTTC.

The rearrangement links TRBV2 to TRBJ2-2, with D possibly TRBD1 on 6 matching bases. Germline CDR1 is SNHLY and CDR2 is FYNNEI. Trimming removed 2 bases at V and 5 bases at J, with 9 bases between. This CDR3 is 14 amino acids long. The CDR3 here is CASSEPTGTGELFF. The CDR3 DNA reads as TGTGCCAGCAGTGAACCCACAGGGACCGGGGAGCTGTTTTTT. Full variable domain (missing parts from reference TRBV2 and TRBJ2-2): EPEVTQTPSHQVTQMGQEVILRCVPISNHLYFYWYRQILGQKVEFLVSFYNNEISEKSEIFDDQFSVERPDGSNFTLKIRSTKLEDSAMYFCASSEPTGTGELFFGEGSRLTVL.

CDR3 coding DNA: TGCGCCAGCAGCCTCGGGTTGGGCTACGAGCAGTACGTC. This gives the protein CASSLGLGYEQYV. The V and J genes are TRBV4-1 and TRBJ2-7, with no clear D. Germline loops: CDR1 MGHRA, CDR2 YSYEKL. V was clipped by 4 bases and J by 3 bases, with 10 bases between them. This CDR3 is built from 13 residues.

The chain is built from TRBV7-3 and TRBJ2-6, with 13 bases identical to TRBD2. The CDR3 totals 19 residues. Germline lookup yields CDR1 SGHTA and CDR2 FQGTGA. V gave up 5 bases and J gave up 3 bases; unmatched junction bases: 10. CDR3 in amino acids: CASSRGLAGALFGANVLTF. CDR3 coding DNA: TGTGCCAGCAGCCGCGGACTAGCGGGAGCGCTGTTTGGGGCCAACGTCCTGACTTTC.

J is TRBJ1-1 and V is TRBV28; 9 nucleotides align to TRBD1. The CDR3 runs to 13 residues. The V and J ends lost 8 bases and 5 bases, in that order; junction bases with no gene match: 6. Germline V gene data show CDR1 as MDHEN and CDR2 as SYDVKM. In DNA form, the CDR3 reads TGTGCCAGCGGGGGACAGGGTTGGACTGAAGCTTTCTTT. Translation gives CASGGQGWTEAFF.

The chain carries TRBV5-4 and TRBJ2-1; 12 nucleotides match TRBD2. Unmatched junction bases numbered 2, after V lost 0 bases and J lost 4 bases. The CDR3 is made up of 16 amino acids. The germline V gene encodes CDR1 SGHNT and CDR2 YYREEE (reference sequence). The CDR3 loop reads CASSLALAGGYNEQFF. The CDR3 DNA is TGTGCCAGCAGCTTGGCCCTAGCGGGAGGGTACAATGAGCAGTTCTTC. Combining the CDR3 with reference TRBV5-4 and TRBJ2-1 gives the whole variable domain ETGVTQSPTHLIKTRGQQVTLRCSSQSGHNTVSWYQQALGQGPQFIFQYYREEENGRGNFPPRFSGLQFPNYSSELNVNALELDDSALYLCASSLALAGGYNEQFFGPGTRLTVL.

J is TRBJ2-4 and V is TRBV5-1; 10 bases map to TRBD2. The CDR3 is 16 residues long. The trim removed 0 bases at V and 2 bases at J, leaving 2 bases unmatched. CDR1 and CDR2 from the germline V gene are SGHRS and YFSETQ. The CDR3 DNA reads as TGCGCCAGCAGCTTGGGGACTAGCGGCTCCAAAAACATTCAGTACTTC. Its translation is CASSLGTSGSKNIQYF.

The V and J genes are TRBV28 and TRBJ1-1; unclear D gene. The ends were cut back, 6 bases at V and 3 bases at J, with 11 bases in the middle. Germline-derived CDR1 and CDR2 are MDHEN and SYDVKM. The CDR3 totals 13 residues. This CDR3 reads CASSPGVDTEAFF. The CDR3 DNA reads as TGTGCCAGCAGCCCCGGGGTAGACACTGAAGCTTTCTTT.

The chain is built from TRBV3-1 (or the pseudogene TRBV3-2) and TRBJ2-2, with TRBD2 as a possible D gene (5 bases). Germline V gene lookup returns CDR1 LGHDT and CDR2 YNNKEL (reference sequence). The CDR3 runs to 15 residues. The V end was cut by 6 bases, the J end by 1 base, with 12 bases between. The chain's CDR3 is CASRKGGLNTGELFF. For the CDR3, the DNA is TGTGCCAGCAGGAAAGGAGGCCTGAACACCGGGGAGCTGTTTTTT.

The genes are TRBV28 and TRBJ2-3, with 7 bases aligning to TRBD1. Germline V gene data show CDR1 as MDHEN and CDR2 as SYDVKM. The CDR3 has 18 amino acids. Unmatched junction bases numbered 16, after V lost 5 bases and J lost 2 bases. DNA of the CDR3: TGTGCCAGCAGTACCCGAAACAGGGGTACTACTCTCACAGATACGCAGTATTTT. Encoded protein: CASSTRNRGTTLTDTQYF.

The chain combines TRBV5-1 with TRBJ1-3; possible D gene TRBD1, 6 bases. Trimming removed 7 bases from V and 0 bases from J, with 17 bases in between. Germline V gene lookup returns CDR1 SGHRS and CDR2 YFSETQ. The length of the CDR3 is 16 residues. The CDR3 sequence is CASCPGTITSGNTIYF. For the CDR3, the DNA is TGCGCCAGCTGCCCTGGGACAATTACCTCTGGAAACACCATATATTTT.

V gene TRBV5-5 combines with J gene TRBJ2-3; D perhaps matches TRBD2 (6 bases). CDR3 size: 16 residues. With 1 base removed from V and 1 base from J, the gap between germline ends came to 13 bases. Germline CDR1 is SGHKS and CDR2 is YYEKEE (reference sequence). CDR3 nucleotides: TGTGCCAGCAGCTTGTCCCGGGGGACTGGCACAGATACGCAGTATTTT. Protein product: CASSLSRGTGTDTQYF.

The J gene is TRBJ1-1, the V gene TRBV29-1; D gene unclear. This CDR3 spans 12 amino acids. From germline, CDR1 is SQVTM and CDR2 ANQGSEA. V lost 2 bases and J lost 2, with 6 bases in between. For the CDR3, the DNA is TGCAGCGTTGAAAGACACAACACTGAAGCTTTCTTT. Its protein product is CSVERHNTEAFF.